This note documents a single TCR beta chain sequence. In the source study's methods: Reference gene primer amplification yielded estimated nucleated cell counts. Profiled with immunoSEQ multiplex PCR; TCRdb holds only in-frame clones, not every one. V, J and clone size derive from that table, while D and trimming were established from the DNA sequence. The sample yields about 62,000 clones, around 87% seen once. The data are from a study of blood T cell repertoires in COVID-19. Overall study: The study drew acute and convalescent COVID-19 samples from the United States, Italy and Spain. Nucleic acid was either cDNA or gDNA, and it came from T cells, B-cell-depleted T cells, or PBMCs.

Those enrolled in Seattle joined during active infection and were followed longitudinally afterward. The germline CDR1 and CDR2 sequences are SGHTA and FQGNSA. The length of the CDR3 is 14 residues. The V and J ends lost 5 bases and 4 bases respectively, with 14 bases between them. The V call is TRBV7-2, the J call TRBJ1-1; D is perhaps TRBD1 (6 bases). Input material: peripheral blood. The sequence came from an older woman with COVID-19, enrolled during active disease. DNA of the CDR3: TGTGCCAGCAGCGTACAGGGTCGAATCACTGAAGCTTTCTTT. As protein: CASSVQGRITEAFF.